What follows are 9 T cell receptor beta chains derived from one specimen sequenced in a study of beta chain features in type 1 diabetes (dated by TCRdb to 2017 to 2018). Their cognate antigens are unknown. The paper's findings and limits, for the study overall: In all four CD4+ subsets, TCRB CDR3 length was moderately but significantly shorter in type 1 diabetes patients.

The library was obtained by the immunoSEQ multiplex PCR assay. The High Capacity cDNA Reverse Transcription Kit was used to reverse transcribe all of the isolated RNA, meaning that expressed TCRB transcripts were what got sequenced. Drawn from immuneACCESS, this table holds only the in-frame rearrangements with V and J called that TCRdb kept. Clones are partly lost; checked studies trace under half to an unresolved V gene and leave the rest unexplained. The sample records hundreds of thousands of clones, around 9.9% of which are singletons. More than 0.015% of the sample is held by the ten biggest clonotypes. The sequencing input was naive CD4+ T cells from blood. The sample's cell subset or site, from its label and the paper: true naive CD4+ T cells. These receptors were collected from a man under 40 with type 1 diabetes.

This clone turned up a few times. J is TRBJ2-7 and V is TRBV18, with 12 positions matching TRBD1. V was clipped by 0 bases and J by 6 bases; unmatched bases: 3. This CDR3 region has 15 residues. Germline V CDR1 and CDR2: KGHSH, LQKENI. This chain's CDR3 is CASSPPGTGGIEQYF. The CDR3, as DNA: TGTGCCAGCTCACCACCCGGGACAGGGGGCATCGAGCAGTACTTC.

This clone was observed a few times. This chain connects TRBV5-1 to TRBJ1-6; TRBD1 agrees at 8 bases. The CDR3 sequence is 15 residues long. The germline CDR1 and CDR2 sequences are SGHRS and YFSETQ. With V trimmed by 6 bases and J by 6 bases, 8 bases remained unmatched. Here the CDR3 DNA reads TGCGCCAGCACCTCCGGGACAGGCAGTAATTCACCCCTCCACTTT. This sequence encodes CASTSGTGSNSPLHF. Based on the CDR3 plus reference TRBV5-1 and TRBJ1-6, the full variable domain is KAGVTQTPRYLIKTRGQQVTLSCSPISGHRSVSWYQQTPGQGLQFLFEYFSETQRNKGNFPGRFSGRQFSNSRSEMNVSTLELGDSALYLCASTSGTGSNSPLHFGNGTRLTVT.

The chain links TRBV6-6 to TRBJ2-2; no firm D call. Trimming pared 7 bases from V and 7 bases from J, leaving 16 bases between. Germline CDR1 MNHNY, CDR2 SVGAGI (reference sequence). The CDR3 loop spans 14 amino acids. The CDR3 spells CASTLEKRGGELFF. CDR3 nucleotides: TGTGCCAGCACCCTGGAGAAACGAGGCGGGGAGCTGTTTTTT.

This clone was seen a handful of times. The chain employs TRBV25-1 and TRBJ1-4; weak D call: TRBD1 (5 bases). The CDR3 sequence is 15 residues long. Looked up from germline, CDR1 is MGHDK and CDR2 is SYGVNS. The germline V and J ends were trimmed by 4 bases and 3 bases, with 12 bases remaining between them. For the CDR3, the DNA is TGTGCCAGCAGTGCTGCTGGGGGGTCTAATGAAAAACTGTTTTTT. As protein: CASSAAGGSNEKLFF.

The chain has TRBV2 and TRBJ1-2; D gene unclear. The CDR3 extends over 13 amino acids. V was cut by 1 base and J by 4 bases, with 7 bases left in between. Germline V gives CDR1 SNHLY, CDR2 FYNNEI. CDR3 sequence reads: CASSEVSTYGYTF. DNA for the CDR3: TGTGCCAGCAGTGAAGTCAGTACCTATGGCTACACCTTC.

V and J are TRBV7-2 and TRBJ2-1; tentatively, D is TRBD2 (6 bases). The V and J ends lost 5 bases and 2 bases respectively, with 10 bases between them. The CDR3 totals 14 residues. Germline-derived CDR1 and CDR2 are SGHTA and FQGNSA. The CDR3 nucleotides are TGTGCCAGCAGCCGGGGAGGCCCCTACAATGAGCAGTTCTTC. Amino acid sequence: CASSRGGPYNEQFF. The full variable domain, in which reference TRBV7-2 and TRBJ2-1 provide the parts outside the CDR3, is GAGVSQSPSNKVTEKGKDVELRCDPISGHTALYWYRQSLGQGLEFLIYFQGNSAPDKSGLPSDRFSAERTGGSVSTLTIQRTQQEDSAVYLCASSRGGPYNEQFFGPGTRLTVL.

The J gene is TRBJ1-1, the V gene TRBV7-8; TRBD1 matches at 8 bases. Looked up from germline, CDR1 is SGHVS and CDR2 is FQNEAQ. This CDR3 is built from 12 residues. The V segment lost 5 bases and the J segment 8 bases; nucleotides outside the gene matches: 4. CDR3 region: CASSQDRAEAFF. The CDR3 DNA is TGTGCCAGCAGCCAGGACAGGGCAGAAGCTTTCTTT.

The gene calls are TRBV5-1 and TRBJ1-6; D remains ambiguous. The V and J ends lost 0 bases and 6 bases respectively, with 10 bases between them. The CDR3 has 15 residues. CDR1 SGHRS and CDR2 YFSETQ come from the germline V gene. CDR3 protein: CASSLGGVGNSPLHF. In DNA, the CDR3 is TGCGCCAGCAGCTTGGGAGGAGTTGGTAATTCACCCCTCCACTTT.

The V gene is TRBV28, the J gene TRBJ1-5; weak D call: TRBD1 (5 bases). The V and J ends lost 3 bases and 7 bases respectively, with 7 bases between them. The CDR3 runs to 12 residues. Germline V CDR1 and CDR2: MDHEN, SYDVKM. CDR3 sequence: CASSFGGQPQHF. The CDR3 DNA is TGTGCCAGCAGTTTCGGGGGACAGCCCCAGCATTTT.